This TCR beta chain was found in a study of shared clonotypes between healthy human individuals. Using immunoSEQ multiplex PCR, the repertoire was profiled, and TCRdb retains in-frame clones only, with some absent. Here the sample spans about 600,000 clones, 95% to 98% being singletons. Terminally differentiated effector memory CD45RA+ cells were left out of the naive CD8 fraction, which was CD45RO-negative and positively selected for CCR7. The source of this sequence is a man aged 25 to 40 in good health. The specimen was naive CD8+ T cells sorted from blood.

The DNA of the CDR3 is TGCAGCGTTGTACTCGCGGGACTAGCGGGACCCGGGGAGCAGTTCTTC. Residues: CSVVLAGLAGPGEQFF. The chain links TRBV29-1 to TRBJ2-1, with 13 bases that match TRBD2. Germline V gene data show CDR1 as SQVTM and CDR2 as ANQGSEA. CDR3 length: 16 residues. The V gene end was trimmed by 4 bases and the J gene end by 10 bases; junction bases not matched to a gene: 13.